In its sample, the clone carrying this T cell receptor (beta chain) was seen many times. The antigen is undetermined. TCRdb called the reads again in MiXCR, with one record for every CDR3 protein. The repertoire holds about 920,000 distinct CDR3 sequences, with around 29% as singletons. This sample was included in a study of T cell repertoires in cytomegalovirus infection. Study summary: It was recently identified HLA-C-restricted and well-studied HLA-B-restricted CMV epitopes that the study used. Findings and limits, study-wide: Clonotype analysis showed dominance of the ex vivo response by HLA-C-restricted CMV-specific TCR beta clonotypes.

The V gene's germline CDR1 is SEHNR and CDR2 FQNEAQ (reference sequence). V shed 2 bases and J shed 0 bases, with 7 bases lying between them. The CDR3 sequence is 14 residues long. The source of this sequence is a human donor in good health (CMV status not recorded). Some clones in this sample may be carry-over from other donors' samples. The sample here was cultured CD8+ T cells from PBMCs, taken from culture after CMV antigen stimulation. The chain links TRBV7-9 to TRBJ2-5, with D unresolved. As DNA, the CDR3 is TGTGCCAGCAGCTTAACTCAGGACCAAGAGACCCAGTACTTC. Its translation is CASSLTQDQETQYF.